Following are 13 T cell receptor beta chains from one sample sequenced in a study of blood T cell repertoires in COVID-19 (dated by TCRdb to 2019 to 2021). Preparation of the library involved the immunoSEQ multiplex PCR assay. TCRdb took this table from immuneACCESS and kept in-frame rearrangements with V and J called. Such tables lack part of the clones; where checked against another copy, unresolved V genes explain under half of the gap, and the rest is unexplained. The sample table holds 190,000 or so clones, of which about 86% were seen once. The ten largest clones add up to about 4% of the sample. The sample taken for sequencing was PBMCs or T cells enriched from blood (not recorded which). These receptors all stem from a woman in her thirties who had been exposed to COVID-19.

V and J are TRBV7-8 and TRBJ2-7; TRBD2 matches at 7 bases. The CDR3 runs to 13 residues. The germline CDR1 and CDR2 sequences are SGHVS and FQNEAQ. With V trimmed by 3 bases and J by 5 bases, 4 bases remained unmatched. The CDR3 region is CASSFWGGDEQYF. In DNA, the CDR3 is TGTGCCAGCAGCTTTTGGGGGGGTGACGAGCAGTACTTC. The full variable domain, with the rest looked up from reference TRBV7-8 and TRBJ2-7, is GAGVSQSPRYKVAKRGQDVALRCDPISGHVSLFWYQQALGQGPEFLTYFQNEAQLDKSGLPSDRFFAERPEGSVSTLKIQRTQQEDSAVYLCASSFWGGDEQYFGPGTRLTVT.

This rearrangement joins TRBV6-2 or TRBV6-3 to TRBJ1-5, with D hard to call. Deletions cut 6 bases from V and 4 bases from J, with 13 bases between. Germline CDR1 and CDR2: MNHEY and SVGEGT. The CDR3 covers 14 residues. CDR3 DNA sequence: TGTGCCAGCAGCCTAGGAGCGGGAAATCAGCCCCAGCATTTT. It specifies CASSLGAGNQPQHF.

The gene calls are TRBV24-1 and TRBJ2-1; TRBD1 matches at 9 bases. Germline CDR1 reads KGHDR; CDR2 reads SFDVKD. CDR3 length equals 19 residues. The trim removed 4 bases at V and 6 bases at J, leaving 18 bases unmatched. The CDR3, as DNA: TGTGCCACCAGTGACCCCAGCCGTCGGGGACAGGGACGTTCCAATGAGCAGTTCTTC. Translated, it gives CATSDPSRRGQGRSNEQFF.

V is TRBV9 and J is TRBJ2-7, with TRBD2 matching over 9 bases. CDR1 is SGDLS and CDR2 is YYNGEE in the germline V gene. The CDR3 sequence is 14 residues long. Trimming removed 0 bases from V and 6 bases from J; junction bases left unmatched: 4. CDR3 coding DNA: TGTGCCAGCAGCGTAGGAAGCGGGGGGATCGAGCAGTACTTC. Its protein is CASSVGSGGIEQYF.

This chain joins TRBV4-1 and TRBJ1-6, with unresolved D. Trimming took 0 bases from V and 0 from J, leaving 9 bases between them. The CDR3 is made up of 17 amino acids. The germline V gene has CDR1 MGHRA and CDR2 YSYEKL. The CDR3 sequence is CASSQDVGSSYNSPLHF. CDR3 nucleotide sequence: TGCGCCAGCAGCCAAGATGTAGGGAGCTCCTATAATTCACCCCTCCACTTT.

CDR3 sequence: CASSPTVNYEQYF. CDR3 bases: TGTGCCAGCAGCCCGACAGTTAACTACGAGCAGTACTTC. The chain couples TRBV6-5 to TRBJ2-7; D possibly corresponds to TRBD1 (5 bases). Trimming shortened V by 6 bases and J by 3 bases, and 12 bases separated the two germline ends. The CDR3 loop spans 13 amino acids. The germline CDR1 and CDR2 sequences are MNHEY and SVGAGI.

CDR3 DNA: TGTGCCATCAGTGATGACTTCTATGGCTACACCTTC. Translation: CAISDDFYGYTF. V gene TRBV10-3 combines with J gene TRBJ1-2; D uncertain. Germline CDR1 ENHRY, CDR2 SYGVKD. Trimming removed 3 bases at V and 4 bases at J, with 6 bases between. The CDR3 consists of 12 residues.

The rearrangement joins TRBV12-3 or TRBV12-4 to TRBJ1-2; no reliable D call. The CDR3 runs to 12 residues. V dropped 2 bases and J dropped 8 bases, with 9 bases sitting between them. The CDR3: CASSLSGGGYTF. The DNA for the CDR3 is TGTGCCAGCAGTTTATCGGGAGGCGGCTACACCTTC.

This clone was found once. This chain joins TRBV5-1 and TRBJ1-1; 9 nucleotides line up with TRBD1. Trimming cost V 4 bases and J 5 bases; bases outside gene matches: 12. The germline V gene encodes CDR1 SGHRS and CDR2 YFSETQ. The CDR3 extends over 16 amino acids. CDR3 amino acids: CASSTNNRGRGTEAFF. DNA for the CDR3: TGCGCCAGCAGCACGAACAACAGGGGGCGTGGTACTGAAGCTTTCTTT.

Concerning this clone: The junction and the germline gene differ at one end; a read error may be behind it. This chain connects TRBV7-9 to TRBJ2-7; TRBD1 aligns across 7 bases. The CDR3 sequence is 15 residues long. Germline CDR1 reads SEHNR; CDR2 reads FQNEAQ (reference sequence). CDR3 sequence reads: CASSLVQGQHYGQYF. CDR3 coding DNA: TGTGCCAGCAGCTTAGTTCAGGGACAGCACTACGGGCAGTACTTC.

The chain couples TRBV3-1 (or the pseudogene TRBV3-2) to TRBJ1-6; possible D gene TRBD1, 5 bases. Germline V gives CDR1 LGHDT, CDR2 YNNKEL (reference sequence). With 3 bases removed from V and 10 bases from J, the gap between germline ends came to 13 bases. CDR3 size: 14 residues. DNA of the CDR3: TGTGCCAGCAGCCAGATGCAGGGTAAATCACCCCTCCACTTT. Residues: CASSQMQGKSPLHF.

CDR3 DNA sequence: TGTGCCAGCACCAACAAAGGGGCAGACTTAGCCAAAAACATTCAGTACTTC. This codes for CASTNKGADLAKNIQYF. This chain connects TRBV11-2 to TRBJ2-4; D may be TRBD1 (5 bases). V dropped 7 bases and J dropped 0 bases, with 19 bases sitting between them. This CDR3 has 17 amino acids. The V gene's germline CDR1 is SGHAT and CDR2 FQNNGV.

The J gene is TRBJ1-2, the V gene TRBV21-1; the tabulated D call, TRBD1, remains unverified against the DNA. TRBV21-1 counts as a pseudogene. CDR3 length: 15 residues. The CDR3 reads CASSTRQGASYGYTF. The CDR3 region has the DNA TGTGCCAGCAGCACTAGACAGGGGGCTAGCTATGGCTACACCTTC.